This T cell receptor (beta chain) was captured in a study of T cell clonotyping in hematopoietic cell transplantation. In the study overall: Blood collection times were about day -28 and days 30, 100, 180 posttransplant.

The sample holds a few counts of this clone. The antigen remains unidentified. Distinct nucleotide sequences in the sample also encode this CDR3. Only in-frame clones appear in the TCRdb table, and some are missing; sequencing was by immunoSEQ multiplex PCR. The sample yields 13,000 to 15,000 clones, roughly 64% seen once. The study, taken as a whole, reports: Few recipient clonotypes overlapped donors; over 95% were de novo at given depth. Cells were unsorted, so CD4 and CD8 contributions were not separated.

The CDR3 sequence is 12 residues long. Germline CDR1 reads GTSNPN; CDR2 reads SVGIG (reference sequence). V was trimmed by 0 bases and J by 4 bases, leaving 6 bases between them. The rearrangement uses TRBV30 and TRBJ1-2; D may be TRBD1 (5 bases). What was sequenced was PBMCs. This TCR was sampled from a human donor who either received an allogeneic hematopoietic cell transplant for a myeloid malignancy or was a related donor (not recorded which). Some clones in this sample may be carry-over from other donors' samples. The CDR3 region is CAWSVGGYGYTF. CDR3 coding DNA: TGTGCCTGGAGTGTGGGGGGCTATGGCTACACCTTC.